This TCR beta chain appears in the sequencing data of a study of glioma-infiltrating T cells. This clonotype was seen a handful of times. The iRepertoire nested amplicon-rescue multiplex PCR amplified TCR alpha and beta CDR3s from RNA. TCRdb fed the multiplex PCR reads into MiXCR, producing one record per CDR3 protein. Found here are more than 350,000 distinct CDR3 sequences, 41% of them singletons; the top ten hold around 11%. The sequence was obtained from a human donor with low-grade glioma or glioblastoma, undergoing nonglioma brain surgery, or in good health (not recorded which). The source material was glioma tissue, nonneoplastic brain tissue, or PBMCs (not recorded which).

The chain's CDR3 is CATTGWRNEQFF. CDR3 DNA: TGTGCCACGACAGGCTGGCGAAATGAGCAGTTCTTC. V is TRBV10-3 and J is TRBJ2-1; weak D call: TRBD1 (6 bases). From germline, CDR1 is ENHRY and CDR2 SYGVKD. The CDR3 is made up of 12 amino acids. With 10 bases removed from V and 7 bases from J, the gap between germline ends came to 14 bases.